This T cell receptor beta chain comes out of a study of CD8 T cells in Susac syndrome. This CDR3 is 14 amino acids long. V lost 0 bases and J 5 bases, leaving 8 bases between the germline ends. From germline, CDR1 is LGHNA and CDR2 YSLEER. Random hexamers served to reverse transcribe roughly 0.45 to 1 ug RNA. TCRdb processed the immunoSEQ multiplex PCR reads anew with MiXCR; each CDR3 protein has one entry. This sample has 150,000 or so distinct CDR3 sequences, with 85% to 95% found just once. Specimen: CD4+ T cells from PBMCs. The genes are TRBV4-3 and TRBJ1-5, with a weak D call TRBD1 (5 bases). The receptor's source is a human donor with Susac syndrome. The CDR3 reads CASSQDRAYQPQHF. For the CDR3, the DNA is TGCGCCAGCAGCCAAGACAGGGCTTATCAGCCCCAGCATTTT.